This TCR beta chain was observed in a study of shared clonotypes between healthy human individuals. The study, taken as a whole, reports: Even with large depth, rarefaction showed that sorted-subset sequencing was incomplete.

This clone was detected only a few times. The antigen remains undetermined. Repertoires were generated with immunoSEQ multiplex PCR, while TCRdb's copy carries only in-frame clones and drops some. In the table there are around 340,000 clones, 70% to 75% of which are singletons. The CDR3 is 14 residues long. Trimming shortened V by 4 bases and J by 9 bases, and 16 bases separated the two germline ends. Germline CDR1 reads MDHEN; CDR2 reads SYDVKM. The sample consisted of memory CD4+ T cells sorted from blood. Subset in this sample: CD45RA-negative fraction. This receptor was taken from a young man in good health. The chain couples TRBV28 to TRBJ2-4, with unresolved D. This CDR3 is CASSSPLGYGIQYF. As DNA, the CDR3 is TGTGCCAGCAGTTCCCCCCTGGGGTACGGCATTCAGTACTTC.